This T cell receptor (beta chain) was profiled in a study of blood T cell repertoires in COVID-19. Study context: The United States, Italy and Spain provided the acute and convalescent COVID-19 samples. Sources were T cells, B-cell-depleted T cells, or PBMCs; the material itself was cDNA or gDNA.

Deletions cut 0 bases from V and 1 base from J, with 11 bases between. Germline V gene lookup returns CDR1 SGHTA and CDR2 FQGTGA. The CDR3 is 16 residues long. TCRdb keeps only in-frame clones here, not all; method: immunoSEQ multiplex PCR. The sample has 200,000 to 300,000 clones, approximately 92% seen once; the top ten hold 2.6%. This TCR was sampled from a person aged 18 to 35 with COVID-19, enrolled during active disease. Sample: peripheral blood. The chain recombines TRBV7-3 with TRBJ2-3; tentative D call: TRBD2 (5 bases). The CDR3 protein is CASSLTRDRGTDTQYF. The CDR3 nucleotides read TGTGCCAGCAGCTTAACCCGGGATAGGGGCACAGATACGCAGTATTTT. Using reference TRBV7-3 and TRBJ2-3 for the parts outside the CDR3, the full variable domain is GAGVSQTPSNKVTEKGKYVELRCDPISGHTALYWYRQSLGQGPEFLIYFQGTGAADDSGLPNDRFFAVRPEGSVSTLKIQRTERGDSAVYLCASSLTRDRGTDTQYFGPGTRLTVL.